These 20 T cell receptor beta chains share one sample of origin, sequenced in a study of blood T cell repertoires in COVID-19. Measured with immunoSEQ multiplex PCR; TCRdb has only the in-frame clones, and not every one. The repertoire holds just under 55,000 clones, with over 75% as singletons. The specimen sequenced was peripheral blood. These receptors all come from a woman between 40 and 50 years old with active COVID-19.

The chain uses TRBV19 and TRBJ1-1; 9 positions match TRBD1. The CDR3 runs to 16 residues. V lost 5 bases to trimming and J lost 2 bases; unmatched junction nucleotides: 9. Germline lookup yields CDR1 LNHDA and CDR2 SQIVND (reference sequence). CDR3 protein: CASSSAGTGINTEAFF. DNA for the CDR3: TGTGCCAGTAGTTCGGCCGGGACAGGGATTAACACTGAAGCTTTCTTT.

As for this clone: Germline is not matched at one junction end, which may reflect a read error. V and J are TRBV7-7 and TRBJ2-5, with TRBD2 as a possible D gene (8 bases). Germline lookup yields CDR1 SSHAT and CDR2 FNYEAQ (reference sequence). This CDR3 region has 15 residues. CDR3 sequence (DNA): TGTGCTAGCAGCTTAGAGGGGGCTAGCGGGGAGACCCAGTACTTC. Its protein is CASSLEGASGETQYF.

A single count supports this clone. The chain combines TRBV9 with TRBJ1-2; TRBD1 aligns across 7 bases. The CDR3 has 16 amino acids. Germline CDR1 SGDLS, CDR2 YYNGEE. V lost 3 bases to trimming and J lost 1 base; unmatched junction nucleotides: 9. CDR3: CASSAIVQGYNYGYTF. CDR3 nucleotide sequence: TGTGCCAGCAGCGCGATAGTACAGGGGTATAACTATGGCTACACCTTC.

The V call is TRBV27, the J call TRBJ1-1, with TRBD1 matching over 7 bases. Germline V gene data show CDR1 as MNHEY and CDR2 as SMNVEV (reference sequence). V gave up 5 bases and J gave up 1 base; unmatched junction bases: 1. The CDR3 length is 13 residues. The CDR3 loop is CASSRDRNTEAFF. The CDR3 region has the DNA TGTGCCAGCAGTAGGGACAGGAACACTGAAGCTTTCTTT.

The chain links TRBV7-2 to TRBJ2-5; 7 bases are a match to TRBD1. The length of the CDR3 is 14 residues. The V gene end was trimmed by 2 bases and the J gene end by 4 bases; junction bases not matched to a gene: 4. Per the germline V gene, CDR1 is SGHTA and CDR2 is FQGNSA. This CDR3 is CASSLRTGSETQYF. The DNA of the CDR3 is TGTGCCAGCAGCTTACGGACAGGATCAGAGACCCAGTACTTC.

The chain joins TRBV6-5 to TRBJ2-3; D possibly corresponds to TRBD1 (6 bases). The V and J ends lost 6 bases and 2 bases respectively, with 12 bases between them. The CDR3 extends over 14 amino acids. In germline, CDR1 is MNHEY, CDR2 SVGAGI. For the CDR3, the DNA is TGTGCCAGCAGAGTCGACAGGTCCACAGATACGCAGTATTTT. Translation gives CASRVDRSTDTQYF.

The V call is TRBV29-1, the J call TRBJ2-3; D unresolved. In germline, CDR1 is SQVTM, CDR2 ANQGSEA. V was clipped by 7 bases and J by 0 bases, with 14 bases between them. This CDR3 is 14 amino acids long. The CDR3 DNA reads TGCAGCGCGAAAGAGCGCCTGAGCACAGATACGCAGTATTTT. Its protein is CSAKERLSTDTQYF.

The J gene is TRBJ1-3, the V gene TRBV6-1, with D possibly being TRBD1 (6 bases). V was cut by 5 bases and J by 0 bases, with 17 bases left in between. This CDR3 spans 17 amino acids. Germline CDR1 MNHNS, CDR2 SASEGT. The CDR3 DNA follows: TGTGCCAGCAGTAAAGAGTTCGGGGACAACTCTGGAAACACCATATATTTT. Protein: CASSKEFGDNSGNTIYF.

The chain is built from TRBV5-1 and TRBJ2-5; possibly TRBD1 for D (5 bases). This CDR3 region has 15 residues. In germline, CDR1 is SGHRS, CDR2 YFSETQ. V lost 2 bases and J 5 bases, leaving 16 bases between the germline ends. CDR3 loop: CASSLRQGPDETQYF. The CDR3 DNA reads as TGCGCCAGCAGCTTAAGGCAGGGTCCTGACGAGACCCAGTACTTC.

The CDR3 loop reads CASSPFMRLVGTGELFF. The CDR3 DNA reads TGTGCCAGCAGCCCGTTTATGCGGCTAGTCGGCACCGGGGAGCTGTTTTTT. This chain connects TRBV11-3 to TRBJ2-2; D is unclear. Between the trimmed V and J ends, which lost 5 bases and 4 bases, there was a span of 20 bases. Looked up from germline, CDR1 is SGHNT and CDR2 is YENEEA. This CDR3 spans 17 amino acids.

The chain is built from TRBV3-1 (or the pseudogene TRBV3-2) and TRBJ2-7; 12 bases align to TRBD2. Germline V gene lookup returns CDR1 LGHDT and CDR2 YNNKEL (reference sequence). The CDR3 extends over 16 amino acids. Trimming took 1 base from V and 4 from J; bases not matched to a gene: 5. This CDR3 is CASSQGTSGAAYEQYF. The CDR3 DNA reads TGTGCCAGCAGCCAAGGGACTAGCGGGGCCGCATACGAGCAGTACTTC.

This clone was counted a single time. The CDR3 sequence: CASSRGGGTDTQYF. CDR3 DNA: TGTGCCAGTAGTCGAGGCGGGGGCACAGATACGCAGTATTTT. The rearrangement joins TRBV19 to TRBJ2-3, with D possibly being TRBD2 (6 bases). Germline V gene sequence: CDR1 LNHDA, CDR2 SQIVND (reference sequence). The CDR3 has 14 residues. Trimming shortened V by 5 bases and J by 1 base, and 10 bases separated the two germline ends.

The V gene is TRBV5-1, the J gene TRBJ2-7, with D unresolved. The germline V gene has CDR1 SGHRS and CDR2 YFSETQ. Trimming shortened V by 1 base and J by 2 bases, and 7 bases separated the two germline ends. This CDR3 has 13 amino acids. The CDR3 DNA reads as TGCGCCAGCAGCTTGAGTAGAGCCTACGAGCAGTACTTC. Protein: CASSLSRAYEQYF.

The chain joins TRBV2 to TRBJ2-7, with no clear D. V lost 4 bases, J lost 6 bases, and 10 bases lay in between. This CDR3 contains 12 residues. Germline loops: CDR1 SNHLY, CDR2 FYNNEI. This CDR3 is CASSVFGPEQYF. CDR3 sequence (DNA): TGTGCCAGCAGTGTCTTTGGGCCCGAGCAGTACTTC.

This rearrangement joins TRBV11-3 to TRBJ1-6; D is unresolved. CDR1 SGHNT and CDR2 YENEEA come from the germline V gene. The CDR3 extends over 15 amino acids. V shed 1 base and J shed 7 bases, with 11 bases lying between them. The CDR3 DNA reads TGTGCCAGCAGCTTAGCGGGGTTCTCCAATTCACCCCTCCACTTT. It codes for CASSLAGFSNSPLHF.

This chain uses TRBV14 with TRBJ2-7; TRBD2 aligns across 10 bases. Per the germline V gene, CDR1 is SGHDN and CDR2 is FVKESK. After removal of 0 bases from V and 3 bases from J, the junction contained 17 bases not matched to a gene. The CDR3 spans 20 residues. The CDR3 loop is CASSQDALDRASGGIYEQYF. As DNA, the CDR3 is TGTGCCAGCAGCCAAGATGCCCTAGACCGGGCTAGCGGGGGAATCTACGAGCAGTACTTC.

The gene calls are TRBV21-1 and TRBJ1-1; TRBD1 reflects the table's D call only, with no check against the DNA. TRBV21-1 is deemed a pseudogene. The CDR3 totals 15 residues. The CDR3 loop reads CASRATTLTGAEAFF. The CDR3 bases are TGTGCCAGCAGGGCTACCACATTAACTGGGGCGGAAGCTTTCTTT.

This chain connects TRBV9 to TRBJ1-1, with TRBD1 matching 7 bases. Trimming at V came to 4 bases and at J to 1 base, leaving 7 bases not matched to a gene. This CDR3 has 15 amino acids. Germline CDR1 reads SGDLS; CDR2 reads YYNGEE. The CDR3 loop reads CASSKHGQANTEAFF. For the CDR3, the DNA is TGTGCCAGCAGCAAACACGGACAGGCGAACACTGAAGCTTTCTTT. Together with reference TRBV9 and TRBJ1-1, the CDR3 gives the full variable domain: DSGVTQTPKHLITATGQRVTLRCSPRSGDLSVYWYQQSLDQGLQFLIQYYNGEERAKGNILERFSAQQFPDLHSELNLSSLELGDSALYFCASSKHGQANTEAFFGQGTRLTVV.

This clone was detected a few times. J is TRBJ2-7 and V is TRBV27; the D gene is possibly TRBD1 (5 bases). The CDR3 consists of 19 residues. CDR1 is MNHEY and CDR2 is SMNVEV in the germline V gene (reference sequence). The germline V and J ends were trimmed by 3 bases and 0 bases, with 24 bases remaining between them. The CDR3 bases are TGTGCCAGCAGTTTCAGTCCCGCCAGGGTAAAAAAGAGCTCCTACGAGCAGTACTTC. This codes for CASSFSPARVKKSSYEQYF.

V is TRBV5-6 and J is TRBJ1-1, with 8 bases matching TRBD1. CDR1 is SGHDT and CDR2 is YYEEEE in the germline V gene. The trim removed 7 bases at V and 5 bases at J, leaving 4 bases unmatched. CDR3 size: 12 residues. CDR3 DNA: TGTGCCAGCGGACAGGGCAGTACTGAAGCTTTCTTT. Translating it yields CASGQGSTEAFF. Based on the CDR3 plus reference TRBV5-6 and TRBJ1-1, the full variable domain is DAGVTQSPTHLIKTRGQQVTLRCSPKSGHDTVSWYQQALGQGPQFIFQYYEEEERQRGNFPDRFSGHQFPNYSSELNVNALLLGDSALYLCASGQGSTEAFFGQGTRLTVV.